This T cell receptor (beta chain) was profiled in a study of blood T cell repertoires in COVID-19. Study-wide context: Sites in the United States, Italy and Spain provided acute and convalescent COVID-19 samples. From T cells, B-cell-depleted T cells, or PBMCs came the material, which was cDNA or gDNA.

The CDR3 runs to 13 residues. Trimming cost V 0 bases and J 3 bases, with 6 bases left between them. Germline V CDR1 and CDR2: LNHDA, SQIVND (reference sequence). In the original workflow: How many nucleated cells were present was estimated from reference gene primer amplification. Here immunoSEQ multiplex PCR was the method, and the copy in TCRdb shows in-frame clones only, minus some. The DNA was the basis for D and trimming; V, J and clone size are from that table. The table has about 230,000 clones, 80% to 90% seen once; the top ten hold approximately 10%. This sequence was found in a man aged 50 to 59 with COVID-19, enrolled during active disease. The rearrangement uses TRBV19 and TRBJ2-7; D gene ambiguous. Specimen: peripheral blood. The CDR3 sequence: CASSIDRYYEQYF. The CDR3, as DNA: TGTGCCAGTAGTATAGATCGTTACTACGAGCAGTACTTC. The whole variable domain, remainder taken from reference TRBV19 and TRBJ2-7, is DGGITQSPKYLFRKEGQNVTLSCEQNLNHDAMYWYRQDPGQGLRLIYYSQIVNDFQKGDIAEGYSVSREKKESFPLTVTSAQKNPTAFYLCASSIDRYYEQYFGPGTRLTVT.